Each of the 20 T cell receptor beta chains below was sequenced from the same sample in a study of breast tumors, draining lymph nodes, adjacent tissues. TCRdb redid the calling of the multiplex PCR reads with MiXCR, one entry per CDR3 protein. The sample holds roughly 220,000 distinct CDR3 sequences; 30% to 35% are singletons and the top ten take over 3.5%. Breast cancer patients provided tissue from their axillary draining lymph nodes. The sample consisted of axillary lymph node tissue. Receptor source: a female donor with breast cancer. Some clones in this sample may be carry-over from other donors' samples.

In its sample, this clonotype was seen many times. V is TRBV7-3 and J is TRBJ2-5; D is possibly TRBD1 or TRBD2 (5 bases each). This CDR3 contains 16 residues. Between the trimmed V and J ends, which lost 0 bases and 5 bases, there was a span of 16 bases. From germline, CDR1 is SGHTA and CDR2 FQGTGA. The CDR3 spells CASSLTRDRAVETQYF. CDR3 in DNA: TGTGCCAGCAGCTTAACCCGGGACCGCGCGGTTGAGACCCAGTACTTC.

This clonotype was observed at least ten times. The rearrangement links TRBV5-1 to TRBJ2-7, with 7 bases matching TRBD2. The CDR3 length is 14 residues. V gave up 0 bases and J gave up 3 bases; unmatched junction bases: 3. In germline, CDR1 is SGHRS, CDR2 YFSETQ. CDR3 loop: CASSLGASGYEQYF. The CDR3 DNA sequence: TGCGCCAGCAGCTTGGGGGCTAGCGGCTACGAGCAGTACTTC.

The chain recombines TRBV11-1 with TRBJ2-3; TRBD2 aligns across 9 bases. The junction had 7 bases not matched to a gene; V was cut back by 1 base and J by 5 bases. The CDR3 runs to 16 residues. Germline V gene sequence: CDR1 SGHAT, CDR2 FQDESV (reference sequence). Here the CDR3 reads CASSLGLAGARDTQYF. CDR3 coding DNA: TGTGCCAGCAGCTTAGGCTTAGCGGGGGCCAGAGATACGCAGTATTTT.

This clonotype was picked up many times. This chain uses TRBV6-6 with TRBJ2-3; TRBD2 is a possible D gene (5 bases). Germline CDR1 and CDR2: MNHNY and SVGAGI (reference sequence). The V and J ends lost 5 bases and 3 bases respectively, with 9 bases between them. This CDR3 is built from 13 residues. CDR3 coding DNA: TGTGCCAGCAGTCACCCGGGGACAGATACGCAGTATTTT. It yields the protein CASSHPGTDTQYF.

The rearrangement joins TRBV5-1 to TRBJ2-5; D is undetermined. The germline V gene has CDR1 SGHRS and CDR2 YFSETQ. The ends were cut back, 0 bases at V and 0 bases at J, with 6 bases in the middle. The CDR3 is made up of 14 amino acids. The DNA of the CDR3 is TGCGCCAGCAGCTTGGTGGGTAACCAAGAGACCCAGTACTTC. Amino acids: CASSLVGNQETQYF. The full variable domain, its missing parts supplied by reference TRBV5-1 and TRBJ2-5, is KAGVTQTPRYLIKTRGQQVTLSCSPISGHRSVSWYQQTPGQGLQFLFEYFSETQRNKGNFPGRFSGRQFSNSRSEMNVSTLELGDSALYLCASSLVGNQETQYFGPGTRLLVL.

This clonotype occurred many times. The CDR3 bases are TGTGCCAGCAACAGGGCTATTGAGCAGTACTTC. This translates into CASNRAIEQYF. The V and J genes are TRBV5-8 and TRBJ2-7, with D possibly TRBD1 on 6 matching bases. The germline V gene encodes CDR1 SGHTS and CDR2 YDEGEE. Trimming stripped 6 bases from V and 7 bases from J, with 11 bases between. This CDR3 has 11 residues.

This chain joins TRBV6-1 and TRBJ1-2; D unresolved. Trimming left V 5 bases short and J 8 bases short, with 21 bases between. CDR1 MNHNS and CDR2 SASEGT come from the germline V gene. This CDR3 region has 15 residues. The CDR3 spells CASSQKWWGEGGYTF. The CDR3, as DNA: TGTGCCAGCAGTCAAAAGTGGTGGGGAGAGGGCGGCTACACCTTC.

This clonotype occurred many times. The genes are TRBV15 and TRBJ1-2; no reliable D call. V was shortened by 0 bases and J by 1 base, with 6 bases between the two germline ends. The CDR3 is 14 amino acids. The germline V gene has CDR1 LNHNV and CDR2 YYDKDF (reference sequence). The DNA for the CDR3 is TGTGCCACCAGCAGAGACAGGTTTAACTATGGCTACACCTTC. Protein: CATSRDRFNYGYTF.

The table lists this clonotype with many counts. The J gene is TRBJ2-7, the V gene TRBV4-2; 7 nucleotides align to TRBD2. The CDR3 consists of 15 residues. V trimming: 1 base; J trimming: 1 base; junction bases outside the gene matches: 4. Germline V CDR1 and CDR2: LGHNA, YNFKEQ. Here the CDR3 reads CASSQGSGPSYEQYF. The CDR3 nucleotides are TGTGCCAGCAGCCAAGGTAGCGGGCCATCCTACGAGCAGTACTTC.

This clonotype was seen repeatedly, ten times or more. The V and J genes are TRBV20-1 and TRBJ1-4; 11 bases fit TRBD1. V lost 6 bases and J lost 10; bases outside the gene matches: 1. Germline CDR1 and CDR2: DFQATT and SNEGSKA (reference sequence). There are 11 residues in the CDR3. This CDR3 reads CSAGQGVKLFF. In DNA, the CDR3 is TGCAGTGCGGGACAGGGGGTAAAACTGTTTTTT.

This clonotype was seen ten or more times. The rearrangement uses TRBV12-3 or TRBV12-4 and TRBJ2-7, with D maybe TRBD1 (7 bases). Trimming pared 6 bases from V and 3 bases from J, leaving 18 bases between. The CDR3 extends over 15 amino acids. The CDR3 loop is CASSRTTGTFYEQYF. CDR3 DNA: TGTGCCAGCAGCCGCACGACAGGGACTTTCTACGAGCAGTACTTC.

This clonotype was counted ten times or more. The CDR3 is CASSGPGQGSYGGYTF. The CDR3 DNA follows: TGTGCCAGCAGTGGCCCGGGACAGGGTTCCTATGGAGGCTACACCTTC. V gene TRBV6-5 combines with J gene TRBJ1-2, with 9 nucleotides matching TRBD1. Trimming took 5 bases from V and 8 from J; bases not matched to a gene: 15. CDR1 is MNHEY, CDR2 SVGAGI, per germline. The CDR3 has 16 residues.

This clonotype was observed many times. The rearrangement uses TRBV6-5 and TRBJ2-5; no definite D call. Germline V CDR1 and CDR2: MNHEY, SVGAGI. The CDR3 runs 13 residues. V was clipped by 5 bases and J by 0 bases, with 7 bases between them. The CDR3 loop is CASSTQNQETQYF. CDR3 sequence (DNA): TGTGCCAGCAGTACACAGAACCAAGAGACCCAGTACTTC.

This chain links TRBV10-3 with TRBJ1-5, with 8 positions matching TRBD1. Trimming removed 3 bases from V and 14 bases from J; junction bases left unmatched: 12. Germline V gene data show CDR1 as ENHRY and CDR2 as SYGVKD. The CDR3 runs to 14 residues. CDR3 nucleotide sequence: TGTGCCATCAGTGACGAACAGGGGGTCACGTACGAGCATTTT. This codes for CAISDEQGVTYEHF.

The chain links TRBV2 to TRBJ2-5, with 10 bases identical to TRBD2. Per the germline V gene, CDR1 is SNHLY and CDR2 is FYNNEI. CDR3 length: 17 residues. The V segment lost 2 bases and the J segment 1 base; nucleotides outside the gene matches: 7. DNA for the CDR3: TGTGCCAGCAGTGAATCTAGCGGGGGCGTCGCCCAAGAGACCCAGTACTTC. Protein sequence: CASSESSGGVAQETQYF.

This clonotype was seen many times. The gene calls are TRBV12-3 or TRBV12-4 and TRBJ2-2, with D possibly being TRBD2 (6 bases). The length of the CDR3 is 17 residues. The V end was cut by 7 bases, the J end by 5 bases, with 23 bases between. This CDR3 reads CASTPFGASVRTGELFF. CDR3 DNA sequence: TGTGCCAGCACCCCCTTCGGGGCTAGCGTTAGAACCGGGGAGCTGTTTTTT.

This clonotype was observed at least ten times. This chain uses TRBV7-2 with TRBJ2-7, with no clear D. CDR1 is SGHTA and CDR2 is FQGNSA in the germline V gene. This CDR3 has 12 residues. V was shortened by 5 bases and J by 0 bases, with 5 bases between the two germline ends. CDR3 in amino acids: CASSPRSYEQYF. In nucleotides, the CDR3 is TGTGCCAGCAGCCCCCGCTCCTACGAGCAGTACTTC.

In its sample, this clonotype was seen a few times. One base away lies a much larger clone, so this may be a sequencing read error. The J gene is TRBJ2-7, the V gene TRBV20-1, with 8 bases matching TRBD1. CDR1 and CDR2 (germline): DFQATT, SNEGSKA (reference sequence). The CDR3 covers 13 residues. In DNA, the CDR3 is TGCAGTGCTAGGGACAGGGACTCCTACGCGCAGTACTTC. Translated: CSARDRDSYAQYF.

This rearrangement joins TRBV18 to TRBJ1-5; weak D call: TRBD1 (5 bases). Germline V gives CDR1 KGHSH, CDR2 LQKENI. The ends were cut back, 2 bases at V and 5 bases at J, with 13 bases in the middle. CDR3 length equals 15 residues. CDR3 loop: CASSPGRGEHQPQHF. In DNA, the CDR3 is TGTGCCAGCTCACCAGGGCGGGGCGAGCATCAGCCCCAGCATTTT.

This clonotype was detected many times. The rearrangement uses TRBV3-1 and TRBJ1-5, with D unresolved. Germline V CDR1 and CDR2: LGHDT, YNNKEL (reference sequence). This CDR3 comprises 12 residues. V lost 5 bases, J lost 7 bases, and 9 bases lay in between. The DNA for the CDR3 is TGTGCCAGCAGCTACGGACGGCAGCCCCAGCATTTT. It translates to CASSYGRQPQHF.